The next 27 T cell receptor beta chains were all read from a single sample in a study of OX40 agonist ivuxolimab in advanced cancers. Produced via immunoSEQ multiplex PCR; TCRdb's table is partial and in-frame only. The sample holds approximately 87,000 clones, approximately 89% seen once. The source material was CD4+ or CD8+ T cells sorted from blood, sampled in a trial of the OX40 agonist ivuxolimab. The receptors here all came from an adult with an advanced solid tumor such as melanoma, head and neck, liver or kidney cancer.

The V call is TRBV2, the J call TRBJ1-2; D possibly corresponds to TRBD1 (5 bases). Germline-derived CDR1 and CDR2 are SNHLY and FYNNEI. The CDR3 runs to 15 residues. Trimming took off 1 base at V and 7 bases at J, with 16 bases between the two ends. The DNA of the CDR3 is TGTGCCAGCAGTGAAGTCAGGGTTCAATCGGGTGGCTACACCTTC. Translating it yields CASSEVRVQSGGYTF.

The genes are TRBV5-5 and TRBJ2-5, with TRBD2 as a possible D gene (5 bases). The CDR3 sequence is 13 residues long. The germline V gene encodes CDR1 SGHKS and CDR2 YYEKEE (reference sequence). Between the trimmed V and J ends, which lost 0 bases and 5 bases, there was a span of 8 bases. CDR3 in amino acids: CASSLAGSETQYF. For the CDR3, the DNA is TGTGCCAGCAGCTTGGCGGGGTCGGAGACCCAGTACTTC.

The genes are TRBV25-1 and TRBJ1-2; 8 bases map to TRBD1. The V gene's germline CDR1 is MGHDK and CDR2 SYGVNS. This CDR3 has 16 residues. The trim removed 2 bases at V and 8 bases at J, leaving 13 bases unmatched. The CDR3 DNA follows: TGTGCCAGCAGTGAAGGTGGCCCCAGGGGGCGAGGAGGCTACACCTTC. Translating it yields CASSEGGPRGRGGYTF.

The rearrangement uses TRBV7-9 and TRBJ2-7; TRBD2 agrees at 9 bases. The CDR3 is 15 residues long. Germline CDR1 and CDR2: SEHNR and FQNEAQ (reference sequence). V dropped 5 bases and J dropped 4; count of bases not matched to a gene: 9. The CDR3 coding sequence is TGTGCCAGCAGCACGGGACTAGCAGAGGGTTACGAGCAGTACTTC. It is translated as CASSTGLAEGYEQYF.

As DNA, the CDR3 is TGTGCCAGCAGTTGGGACAGGTCAGCTAACTATGGCTACACCTTC. The encoded protein is CASSWDRSANYGYTF. The chain links TRBV27 to TRBJ1-2; 8 bases align to TRBD1. J was trimmed by 0 bases and V by 4 bases; bases with no gene match: 4. This CDR3 has 15 amino acids. The germline V gene has CDR1 MNHEY and CDR2 SMNVEV (reference sequence).

This sequence joins TRBV6-5 and TRBJ2-5; unclear D gene. Trimming removed 5 bases at V and 5 bases at J, with 9 bases between. The CDR3 runs 12 residues. CDR1 is MNHEY and CDR2 is SVGAGI in the germline V gene. CDR3: CASSENGETQYF. The CDR3 DNA follows: TGTGCCAGCAGTGAGAATGGGGAGACCCAGTACTTC.

V usage is TRBV28 and J usage is TRBJ2-7; TRBD2 agrees at 15 bases. In germline, CDR1 is MDHEN, CDR2 SYDVKM. Trimming at V came to 6 bases and at J to 2 bases, leaving 2 bases not matched to a gene. The CDR3 runs 15 residues. Here the CDR3 reads CASRRTSGRAYEQYF. Here the CDR3 DNA reads TGTGCCAGCAGGCGGACTAGCGGGAGGGCCTACGAGCAGTACTTC.

The chain uses TRBV30 and TRBJ1-5; D unclear. V lost 0 bases to trimming and J lost 6 bases, with 3 bases between them. The germline V gene has CDR1 GTSNPN and CDR2 SVGIG (reference sequence). The CDR3 totals 11 residues. CDR3 amino acids: CAWSVGQPQHF. For the CDR3, the DNA is TGTGCCTGGAGTGTGGGTCAGCCCCAGCATTTT.

The DNA for the CDR3 is TGTGCCAGCTCACCTCGGGGGTCCACCACCTACGAGCAGTACTTC. It yields the protein CASSPRGSTTYEQYF. The chain links TRBV18 to TRBJ2-7; possibly TRBD2 for D (6 bases). This CDR3 spans 15 amino acids. CDR1 is KGHSH, CDR2 LQKENI, per germline. V was trimmed by 3 bases and J by 2 bases, leaving 14 bases between them.

The chain links TRBV9 to TRBJ1-1; 8 bases fit TRBD1. The CDR3 has 15 residues. Germline trimming cut 4 bases from V and 4 bases from J; bases unmatched to any gene: 9. Germline V gene data show CDR1 as SGDLS and CDR2 as YYNGEE. CDR3 protein: CASSTQGAGFTEAFF. In nucleotides, the CDR3 is TGTGCCAGCAGCACTCAGGGGGCTGGTTTCACTGAAGCTTTCTTT.

This clone has just a few counts. The rearrangement joins TRBV4-1 to TRBJ1-5; 9 nucleotides align to TRBD1. Germline V gene lookup returns CDR1 MGHRA and CDR2 YSYEKL. Losses at the gene ends were 5 bases for V and 2 bases for J; bases not matched to a gene: 4. This CDR3 region has 15 residues. The CDR3 sequence: CASSERTGGNQPQHF. The CDR3 DNA reads as TGCGCCAGCAGCGAACGGACAGGGGGCAATCAGCCCCAGCATTTT.

The chain combines TRBV28 with TRBJ2-1, with no clear D. Germline V gives CDR1 MDHEN, CDR2 SYDVKM. This CDR3 contains 14 residues. Deletions cut 4 bases from V and 4 bases from J, with 11 bases between. CDR3 coding DNA: TGTGCCAGCAGTTCGACACCTATTTACAATGAGCAGTTCTTC. Translating it yields CASSSTPIYNEQFF.

A single count supports this clone. The genes are TRBV5-1 and TRBJ2-1; D unclear. With 0 bases removed from V and 4 bases from J, the gap between germline ends came to 5 bases. Germline V gene lookup returns CDR1 SGHRS and CDR2 YFSETQ. The CDR3 is made up of 13 amino acids. Here the CDR3 DNA reads TGCGCCAGCAGCTTGGTGGGGTACAATGAGCAGTTCTTC. Translated: CASSLVGYNEQFF. Supplemented by reference TRBV5-1 and TRBJ2-1, the full variable domain reads KAGVTQTPRYLIKTRGQQVTLSCSPISGHRSVSWYQQTPGQGLQFLFEYFSETQRNKGNFPGRFSGRQFSNSRSEMNVSTLELGDSALYLCASSLVGYNEQFFGPGTRLTVL.

This clone was counted once. The V gene is TRBV30, the J gene TRBJ1-3; 9 bases match TRBD1. The V gene's germline CDR1 is GTSNPN and CDR2 SVGIG (reference sequence). The CDR3 consists of 14 residues. The ends lost 5 bases at V and 0 bases at J; junction bases unmatched: 2. The DNA for the CDR3 is TGTGCCTGGGGGACAGGGCTCTCTGGAAACACCATATATTTT. Translating it yields CAWGTGLSGNTIYF. Using reference TRBV30 and TRBJ1-3 for the parts outside the CDR3, the full variable domain is SQTIHQWPATLVQPVGSPLSLECTVEGTSNPNLYWYRQAAGRGLQLLFYSVGIGQISSEVPQNLSASRPQDRQFILSSKKLLLSDSGFYLCAWGTGLSGNTIYFGEGSWLTVV.

This chain uses TRBV7-9 with TRBJ2-2, with 14 bases matching TRBD2. Germline V gene lookup returns CDR1 SEHNR and CDR2 FQNEAQ (reference sequence). CDR3 length: 16 residues. The V gene end was trimmed by 7 bases and the J gene end by 4 bases; junction bases not matched to a gene: 5. The DNA of the CDR3 is TGTGCCAGCACATGGGGACTAGCGGGAGCCACCGGGGAGCTGTTTTTT. Its protein is CASTWGLAGATGELFF. The complete variable domain, with remaining parts taken from reference TRBV7-9 and TRBJ2-2, reads DTGVSQNPRHKITKRGQNVTFRCDPISEHNRLYWYRQTLGQGPEFLTYFQNEAQLEKSRLLSDRFSAERPKGSFSTLEIQRTEQGDSAMYLCASTWGLAGATGELFFGEGSRLTVL.

The chain combines TRBV25-1 with TRBJ2-1; 8 bases align to TRBD2. V dropped 1 base and J dropped 1; count of bases not matched to a gene: 9. There are 18 residues in the CDR3. Germline loops: CDR1 MGHDK, CDR2 SYGVNS. Written as DNA, the CDR3 is TGTGCCAGCAGTGAATGGGGCAGGGTAGCGGGATCCTACAATGAGCAGTTCTTC. The encoded protein is CASSEWGRVAGSYNEQFF. Combining the CDR3 with reference TRBV25-1 and TRBJ2-1 gives the whole variable domain EADIYQTPRYLVIGTGKKITLECSQTMGHDKMYWYQQDPGMELHLIHYSYGVNSTEKGDLSSESTVSRIRTEHFPLTLESARPSHTSQYLCASSEWGRVAGSYNEQFFGPGTRLTVL.

The V call is TRBV5-8, the J call TRBJ1-2, with D tentatively TRBD1 (5 bases). CDR1 and CDR2 (germline): SGHTS, YDEGEE. V lost 6 bases, J lost 6 bases, and 21 bases lay in between. The CDR3 extends over 15 amino acids. The CDR3 loop is CASTSYQGLPNGYTF. CDR3 sequence (DNA): TGTGCCAGCACCTCGTATCAGGGACTCCCTAATGGCTACACCTTC.

This clone was recorded once. The chain employs TRBV6-5 and TRBJ1-1; D is possibly TRBD1 (5 bases). The ends were cut back, 4 bases at V and 1 base at J, with 7 bases in the middle. The CDR3 has 13 amino acids. CDR1 and CDR2 (germline): MNHEY, SVGAGI. CDR3 protein: CASSLQENTEAFF. The CDR3 DNA is TGTGCCAGCAGTTTACAGGAGAACACTGAAGCTTTCTTT.

Worth noting for this clone: Additional DNA sequences in this sample encode the identical CDR3. The J gene is TRBJ2-2, the V gene TRBV4-1, with TRBD2 identical over 13 bases. Germline CDR1 is MGHRA and CDR2 is YSYEKL. The junction had 3 bases not matched to a gene; V was cut back by 4 bases and J by 1 base. The CDR3 consists of 17 residues. CDR3 sequence: CASSPGLAGVNTGELFF. CDR3 in DNA: TGCGCCAGCAGCCCCGGACTAGCGGGAGTGAACACCGGGGAGCTGTTTTTT.

This clone was counted only a few times. The J gene is TRBJ1-2, the V gene TRBV7-3, with TRBD1 as a possible D gene (5 bases). V shed 5 bases and J shed 4 bases, with 11 bases lying between them. This CDR3 region has 13 residues. Germline-derived CDR1 and CDR2 are SGHTA and FQGTGA. CDR3 coding DNA: TGTGCCAGCAGCCTGGGGCCGCGCTATGGCTACACCTTC. It codes for CASSLGPRYGYTF. The variable domain in full, completed from reference TRBV7-3 and TRBJ1-2, reads GAGVSQTPSNKVTEKGKYVELRCDPISGHTALYWYRQSLGQGPEFLIYFQGTGAADDSGLPNDRFFAVRPEGSVSTLKIQRTERGDSAVYLCASSLGPRYGYTFGSGTRLTVV.

J is TRBJ1-2 and V is TRBV6-5; D remains unclear. The CDR3 is made up of 14 amino acids. Trimming took off 6 bases at V and 4 bases at J, with 15 bases between the two ends. Germline V gene sequence: CDR1 MNHEY, CDR2 SVGAGI. CDR3: CASSRVATFYGYTF. Written as DNA, the CDR3 is TGTGCCAGCAGCCGAGTAGCGACATTCTATGGCTACACCTTC.

The chain carries TRBV28 and TRBJ2-5; D gene ambiguous. The CDR3 is 12 amino acids. Trimming took 3 bases from V and 5 from J, leaving 7 bases between them. Germline CDR1 reads MDHEN; CDR2 reads SYDVKM. The CDR3 coding sequence is TGTGCCAGCAGTTTGAGTCGCGAGACCCAGTACTTC. It translates to CASSLSRETQYF.

The rearrangement uses TRBV6-5 and TRBJ2-1, with D perhaps given as TRBD1 or TRBD2 (5 bases each). The germline gives CDR1 MNHEY, CDR2 SVGAGI. Trimming shortened V by 7 bases and J by 5 bases, and 18 bases separated the two germline ends. This CDR3 contains 15 residues. The CDR3, as DNA: TGTGCCAGCACCCCAGAGGGCAGGGCTGACAATGAGCAGTTCTTC. Encoded protein: CASTPEGRADNEQFF.

The chain uses TRBV4-1 and TRBJ1-2, with D possibly TRBD1 on 5 matching bases. This CDR3 is 17 amino acids long. Trimming removed 4 bases from V and 8 bases from J, with 26 bases in between. Germline CDR1 is MGHRA and CDR2 is YSYEKL. CDR3 sequence (DNA): TGCGCCAGCAGCCCCATCTTTCCCCGGGATGGGGCGCGGGGCTACACCTTC. Its protein is CASSPIFPRDGARGYTF.

The chain links TRBV19 to TRBJ2-2; D is uncertain. CDR1 and CDR2 (germline): LNHDA, SQIVND (reference sequence). V was cut by 1 base and J by 2 bases, with 5 bases left in between. The CDR3 sequence is 14 residues long. Here the CDR3 DNA reads TGTGCCAGTAGTATAGGGACCAACACCGGGGAGCTGTTTTTT. Its translation: CASSIGTNTGELFF. The complete variable domain, with remaining parts taken from reference TRBV19 and TRBJ2-2, reads DGGITQSPKYLFRKEGQNVTLSCEQNLNHDAMYWYRQDPGQGLRLIYYSQIVNDFQKGDIAEGYSVSREKKESFPLTVTSAQKNPTAFYLCASSIGTNTGELFFGEGSRLTVL.

In its sample, this clone was seen a few times. The chain joins TRBV19 to TRBJ2-7; 7 bases match TRBD1. Germline values: CDR1 LNHDA, CDR2 SQIVND (reference sequence). V dropped 8 bases and J dropped 8; count of bases not matched to a gene: 6. This CDR3 is built from 11 residues. Here the CDR3 DNA reads TGTGCCAGTGGACAGGCTGGAAAGCAGTACTTC. Its protein is CASGQAGKQYF. The entire variable domain, with the rest obtained from reference TRBV19 and TRBJ2-7, is as follows: DGGITQSPKYLFRKEGQNVTLSCEQNLNHDAMYWYRQDPGQGLRLIYYSQIVNDFQKGDIAEGYSVSREKKESFPLTVTSAQKNPTAFYLCASGQAGKQYFGPGTRLTVT.

V is TRBV28 and J is TRBJ2-7; TRBD1 aligns across 10 bases. This CDR3 has 14 amino acids. Per germline, CDR1 MDHEN and CDR2 SYDVKM. Losses at the gene ends were 7 bases for V and 4 bases for J; bases not matched to a gene: 7. This CDR3 is CASIPGQGWYEQYF. The CDR3 DNA reads TGTGCCAGCATCCCGGGACAGGGGTGGTACGAGCAGTACTTC.